One sample yielded the 21 T cell receptor beta chains listed below, sequenced in a study of T cell responses to AZD1222 COVID-19 vaccine. Repertoires were generated with immunoSEQ multiplex PCR, while TCRdb's copy carries only in-frame clones and drops some. The table records 140,000 or so clones, 70% to 90% of them present only once. Sample: peripheral blood, taken 28 days after the second dose of the MenACWY control vaccine. Source of these receptors: an adult who received the MenACWY meningococcal vaccine as a control.

V and J are TRBV5-1 and TRBJ1-5; 7 bases are shared with TRBD1. The length of the CDR3 is 14 residues. Per the germline V gene, CDR1 is SGHRS and CDR2 is YFSETQ. V lost 0 bases to trimming and J lost 6 bases; unmatched junction nucleotides: 3. Written as DNA, the CDR3 is TGCGCCAGCAGCTTGGGCACAGGGGCTCAGCCCCAGCATTTT. Protein: CASSLGTGAQPQHF.

The chain joins TRBV24-1 to TRBJ2-1; the match to TRBD1 covers 8 bases. The CDR3 sequence is 12 residues long. Looked up from germline, CDR1 is KGHDR and CDR2 is SFDVKD. V gave up 2 bases and J gave up 11 bases; unmatched junction bases: 1. The CDR3 region is CATSDSGGKQFF. The CDR3 DNA reads TGTGCCACCAGTGATTCAGGGGGCAAGCAGTTCTTC.

V and J are TRBV6-5 and TRBJ1-6; D is possibly TRBD1 (5 bases). CDR1 MNHEY and CDR2 SVGAGI come from the germline V gene. V was cut by 3 bases and J by 9 bases, with 12 bases left in between. The CDR3 loop spans 14 amino acids. The CDR3 here is CASSYSGGVSPLHF. CDR3 sequence (DNA): TGTGCCAGCAGTTATAGCGGGGGGGTTTCACCCCTCCACTTT.

The rearrangement joins TRBV12-3 or TRBV12-4 to TRBJ1-4; D is possibly TRBD1 (6 bases). This CDR3 has 13 residues. Trimming shortened V by 6 bases and J by 6 bases, and 11 bases separated the two germline ends. CDR3 bases: TGTGCCAGCAGCCGGGGGCCTTATGAAAAACTGTTTTTT. It yields the protein CASSRGPYEKLFF.

The J gene is TRBJ2-1, the V gene TRBV30; D is unresolved. The germline V gene encodes CDR1 GTSNPN and CDR2 SVGIG (reference sequence). Deletions cut 3 bases from V and 4 bases from J, with 10 bases between. The CDR3 totals 13 residues. The CDR3 nucleotides read TGTGCCTGGAGCCCCCCTCATTACAATGAGCAGTTCTTC. As protein: CAWSPPHYNEQFF.

The chain uses TRBV7-2 and TRBJ2-5; 11 bases match TRBD2. The CDR3 is 15 residues long. V dropped 1 base and J dropped 6; count of bases not matched to a gene: 4. Per the germline V gene, CDR1 is SGHTA and CDR2 is FQGNSA. The CDR3 coding sequence is TGTGCCAGCAGCTTAGGACTAGCGGGGATGAAGACCCAGTACTTC. Translating gives CASSLGLAGMKTQYF.

V and J are TRBV7-3 and TRBJ1-1; D ambiguous. Germline values: CDR1 SGHTA, CDR2 FQGTGA. The CDR3 runs to 14 residues. V lost 1 base and J lost 0, with 6 bases in between. This CDR3 is CASSLNSLNTEAFF. DNA for the CDR3: TGTGCCAGCAGCTTAAACAGCCTGAACACTGAAGCTTTCTTT.

The chain is built from TRBV6-6 and TRBJ2-6, with no clear D. The CDR3 sequence is 15 residues long. Germline V gene data show CDR1 as MNHNY and CDR2 as SVGAGI (reference sequence). The V gene lost 2 bases and the J gene lost 2 bases, with 7 bases spanning the gap. The CDR3 loop is CASSYSQAGANVLTF. In nucleotides, the CDR3 is TGTGCCAGCAGTTACAGCCAGGCTGGGGCCAACGTCCTGACTTTC.

Note on this clone: An end of the junction does not agree with germline; a read error may underlie this. V is TRBV7-7 and J is TRBJ1-1; D is undetermined. The V gene's germline CDR1 is SSHAT and CDR2 FNYEAQ (reference sequence). CDR3 size: 15 residues. CDR3 in DNA: TGTGCTAGCAGCGACCTCCGGGGAGAGGTTACTGAAGCTTTCTTT. Its protein product is CASSDLRGEVTEAFF.

The CDR3 DNA follows: TGTGCCAGCAGGCCGGGTGGAGGGGCTGGAAACACCATATATTTT. This gives the protein CASRPGGGAGNTIYF. This rearrangement joins TRBV7-9 to TRBJ1-3, with a weak D call TRBD1 (5 bases). The CDR3 is 15 amino acids. Trimming cost V 6 bases and J 2 bases, with 14 bases left between them. Germline V CDR1 and CDR2: SEHNR, FQNEAQ (reference sequence).

The J gene is TRBJ2-3, the V gene TRBV6-5; TRBD2 aligns across 9 bases. The CDR3 spans 14 residues. V was pared by 6 bases and J by 3 bases, with 4 bases of the junction left unmatched. Germline assignment: CDR1 MNHEY and CDR2 SVGAGI. CDR3 sequence (DNA): TGTGCCAGCAGACCTAGCGGGACAACAGATACGCAGTATTTT. Protein: CASRPSGTTDTQYF.

V gene TRBV5-6 combines with J gene TRBJ1-6, with 7 bases lining up with TRBD1. Germline CDR1 SGHDT, CDR2 YYEEEE. V was clipped by 2 bases and J by 8 bases; unmatched bases: 1. The CDR3 contains 13 residues. In nucleotides, the CDR3 is TGTGCCAGCAGCTTTACAGGGGATTCACCCCTCCACTTT. Translated: CASSFTGDSPLHF.

The rearrangement links TRBV12-3 or TRBV12-4 to TRBJ2-5; no firm D call. This CDR3 is 11 amino acids long. V was trimmed by 3 bases and J by 4 bases, leaving 3 bases between them. In DNA, the CDR3 is TGTGCCAGCAGTTTCACAGAGACCCAGTACTTC. Translating gives CASSFTETQYF.

The V call is TRBV5-1, the J call TRBJ1-1; D is uncertain. The V gene lost 4 bases and the J gene lost 3 bases, with 16 bases spanning the gap. Germline V gene sequence: CDR1 SGHRS, CDR2 YFSETQ. The CDR3 runs to 15 residues. The CDR3, as DNA: TGCGCCAGCAGCCGGGAGCGGCAGGAGGACACTGAAGCTTTCTTT. Residues: CASSRERQEDTEAFF.

A word on this clone: One end of the junction varies from germline; a read error may be responsible. CDR3 sequence reads: CASSLTDRAHTIYF. CDR3 nucleotide sequence: TGTGCTAGCAGTTTAACAGACAGGGCACACACCATATATTTT. V and J are TRBV7-7 and TRBJ1-3; 7 bases match TRBD1. Germline V gene sequence: CDR1 SSHAT, CDR2 FNYEAQ (reference sequence). The CDR3 is 14 amino acids.

This clone was seen just once. This rearrangement joins TRBV2 to TRBJ1-2, with D possibly matching TRBD1 (6 bases). V was clipped by 1 base and J by 2 bases, with 11 bases between them. The CDR3 has 15 amino acids. Germline values: CDR1 SNHLY, CDR2 FYNNEI. Written as DNA, the CDR3 is TGTGCCAGCAGTGAAGTTGGACAGTCCAACTATGGCTACACCTTC. Its protein product is CASSEVGQSNYGYTF.

The CDR3 loop reads CATSDSSTPEKLFF. CDR3 nucleotide sequence: TGTGCCACCAGTGATTCGTCCACTCCCGAAAAACTGTTTTTT. The chain uses TRBV24-1 and TRBJ1-4; D not resolved. Germline CDR1 reads KGHDR; CDR2 reads SFDVKD. The CDR3 is 14 amino acids. Trimming took 2 bases from V and 8 from J, leaving 11 bases between them.

The chain employs TRBV18 and TRBJ2-1; D is unclear. The CDR3 has 14 residues. V lost 2 bases and J lost 8, with 13 bases in between. CDR1 and CDR2 from the germline V gene are KGHSH and LQKENI. In DNA form, the CDR3 reads TGTGCCAGCTCACCAAGCCCTTGGGATTATGAGCAGTTCTTC. This sequence encodes CASSPSPWDYEQFF.

The gene calls are TRBV9 and TRBJ2-1; TRBD1 might be the D (6 bases). CDR3 length equals 13 residues. Germline lookup yields CDR1 SGDLS and CDR2 YYNGEE. Deletions cut 5 bases from V and 7 bases from J, with 13 bases between. The CDR3 bases are TGTGCCAGCAGGGGGGCCGGCGCAAATGAGCAGTTCTTC. This encodes CASRGAGANEQFF. The full variable domain, with the rest looked up from reference TRBV9 and TRBJ2-1, is DSGVTQTPKHLITATGQRVTLRCSPRSGDLSVYWYQQSLDQGLQFLIQYYNGEERAKGNILERFSAQQFPDLHSELNLSSLELGDSALYFCASRGAGANEQFFGPGTRLTVL.

This chain connects TRBV28 to TRBJ1-1; 11 bases are a match to TRBD1. The germline V gene has CDR1 MDHEN and CDR2 SYDVKM. The length of the CDR3 is 14 residues. Unmatched junction bases numbered 2, after V lost 8 bases and J lost 0 bases. CDR3 in amino acids: CASGTGGLNTEAFF. In nucleotides, the CDR3 is TGTGCCAGCGGGACAGGGGGGTTGAACACTGAAGCTTTCTTT.

This clone has more than one count but fewer than ten. The V gene is TRBV27, the J gene TRBJ1-6, with D hard to call. The CDR3 has 16 amino acids. The germline V and J ends were trimmed by 6 bases and 9 bases, with 21 bases remaining between them. CDR1 is MNHEY and CDR2 is SMNVEV in the germline V gene (reference sequence). DNA of the CDR3: TGTGCCAGCAGGCGACGGGATCGGGAAGCCCGTTCACCCCTCCACTTT. Translated: CASRRRDREARSPLHF.